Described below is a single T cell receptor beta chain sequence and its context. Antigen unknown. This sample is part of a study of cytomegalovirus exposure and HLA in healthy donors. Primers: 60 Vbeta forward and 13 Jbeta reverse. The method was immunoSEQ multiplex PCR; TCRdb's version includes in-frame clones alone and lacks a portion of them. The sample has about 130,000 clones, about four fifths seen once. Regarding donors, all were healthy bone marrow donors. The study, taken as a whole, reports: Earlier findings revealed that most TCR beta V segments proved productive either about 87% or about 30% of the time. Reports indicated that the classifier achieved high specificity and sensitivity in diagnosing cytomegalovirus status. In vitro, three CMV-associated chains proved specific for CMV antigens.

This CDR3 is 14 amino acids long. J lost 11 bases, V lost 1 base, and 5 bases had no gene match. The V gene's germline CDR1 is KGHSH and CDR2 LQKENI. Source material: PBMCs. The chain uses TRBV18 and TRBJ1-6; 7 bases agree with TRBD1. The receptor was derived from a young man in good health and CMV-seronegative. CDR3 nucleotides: TGTGCCAGCTCACCACGCGCACAGGGGACACCCCTCCACTTT. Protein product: CASSPRAQGTPLHF. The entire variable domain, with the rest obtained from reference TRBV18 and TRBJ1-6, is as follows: NAGVMQNPRHLVRRRGQEARLRCSPMKGHSHVYWYRQLPEEGLKFMVYLQKENIIDESGMPKERFSAEFPKEGPSILRIQQVVRGDSAAYFCASSPRAQGTPLHFGNGTRLTVT.